This TCR beta chain was observed in a study of T cells and copy number aberrations in small-cell lung cancer. Regarding the study as a whole: Tumor regions shared few clones; about 75-97.7% were region-restricted. The study's sample size was small, so findings need validation.

Libraries were prepared by immunoSEQ multiplex PCR; TCRdb keeps only in-frame clonotypes and omits some of them. The sample comprises more than 5,000 clones, less than 85% of which are singletons, and roughly 8.7% rests with the top ten. The CDR3 loop spans 14 amino acids. Losses at the gene ends were 7 bases for V and 7 bases for J; bases not matched to a gene: 10. Germline-derived CDR1 and CDR2 are SNHLY and FYNNEI. Notes on this clone: Antigen unknown.

The sequence was obtained from a man between 50 and 59 years old with small cell lung cancer. The chain carries TRBV2 and TRBJ2-1; 7 bases match TRBD2. The sequenced material came from tumor tissue. CDR3 sequence: CASNVGGPGNEQFF. The CDR3 DNA reads as TGTGCCAGCAACGTGGGAGGGCCGGGTAATGAGCAGTTCTTC.